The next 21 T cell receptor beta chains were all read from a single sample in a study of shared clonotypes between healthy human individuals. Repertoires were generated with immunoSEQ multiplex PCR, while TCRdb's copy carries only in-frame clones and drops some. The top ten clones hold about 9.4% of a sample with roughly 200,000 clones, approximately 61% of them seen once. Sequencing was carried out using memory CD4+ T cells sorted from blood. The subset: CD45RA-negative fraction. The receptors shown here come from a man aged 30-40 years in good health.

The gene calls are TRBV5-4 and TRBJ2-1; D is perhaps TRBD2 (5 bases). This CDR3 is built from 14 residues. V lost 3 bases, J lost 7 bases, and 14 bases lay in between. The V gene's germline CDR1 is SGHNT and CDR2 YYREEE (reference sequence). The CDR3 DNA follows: TGTGCCAGCAGCTCCGGAGGACGTGGGAATGAGCAGTTCTTC. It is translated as CASSSGGRGNEQFF.

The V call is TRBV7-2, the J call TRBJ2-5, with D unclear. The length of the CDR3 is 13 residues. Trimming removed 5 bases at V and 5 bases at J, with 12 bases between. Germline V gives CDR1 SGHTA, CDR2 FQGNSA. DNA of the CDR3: TGTGCCAGCAGCCCCCGTCTAGTTGAGACCCAGTACTTC. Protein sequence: CASSPRLVETQYF.

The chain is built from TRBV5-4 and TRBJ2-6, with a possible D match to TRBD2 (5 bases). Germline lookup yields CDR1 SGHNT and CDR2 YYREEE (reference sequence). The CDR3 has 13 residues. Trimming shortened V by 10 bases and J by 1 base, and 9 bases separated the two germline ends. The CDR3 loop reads CAGTGSGANVLTF. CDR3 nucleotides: TGTGCCGGAACGGGATCTGGGGCCAACGTCCTGACTTTC. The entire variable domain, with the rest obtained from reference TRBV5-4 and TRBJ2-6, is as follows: ETGVTQSPTHLIKTRGQQVTLRCSSQSGHNTVSWYQQALGQGPQFIFQYYREEENGRGNFPPRFSGLQFPNYSSELNVNALELDDSALYLCAGTGSGANVLTFGAGSRLTVL.

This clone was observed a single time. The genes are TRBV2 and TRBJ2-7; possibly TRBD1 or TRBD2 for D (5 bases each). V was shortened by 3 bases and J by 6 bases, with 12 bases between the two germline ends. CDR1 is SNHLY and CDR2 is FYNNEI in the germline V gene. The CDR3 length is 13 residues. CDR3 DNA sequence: TGTGCCAGCAGTGAGTACACTAGGGGCGAGCAGTACTTC. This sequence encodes CASSEYTRGEQYF.

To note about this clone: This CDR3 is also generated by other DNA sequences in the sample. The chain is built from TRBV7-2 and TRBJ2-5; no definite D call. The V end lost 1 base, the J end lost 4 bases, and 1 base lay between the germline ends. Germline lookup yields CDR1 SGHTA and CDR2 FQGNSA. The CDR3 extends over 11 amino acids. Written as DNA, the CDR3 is TGTGCCAGCAGCTTAGTAGAGACCCAGTACTTC. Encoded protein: CASSLVETQYF.

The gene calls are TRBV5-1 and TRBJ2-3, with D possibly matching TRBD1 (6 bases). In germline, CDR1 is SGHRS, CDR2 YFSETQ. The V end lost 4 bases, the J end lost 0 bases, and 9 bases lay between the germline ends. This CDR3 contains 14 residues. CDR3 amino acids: CASSPQGSTDTQYF. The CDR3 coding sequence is TGCGCCAGCAGCCCTCAGGGGAGCACAGATACGCAGTATTTT.

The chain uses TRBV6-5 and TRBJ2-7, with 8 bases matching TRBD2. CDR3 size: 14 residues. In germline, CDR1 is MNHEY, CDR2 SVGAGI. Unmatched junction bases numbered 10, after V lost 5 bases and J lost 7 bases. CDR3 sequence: CASSPGLELGEQYF. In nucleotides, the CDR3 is TGTGCCAGCAGTCCGGGACTAGAGCTGGGTGAGCAGTACTTC.

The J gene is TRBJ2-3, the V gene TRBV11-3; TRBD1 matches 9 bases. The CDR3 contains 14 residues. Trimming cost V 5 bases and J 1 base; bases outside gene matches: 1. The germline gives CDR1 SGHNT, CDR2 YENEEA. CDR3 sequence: CASSGTGRTDTQYF. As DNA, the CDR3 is TGTGCCAGCAGCGGGACAGGGCGCACAGATACGCAGTATTTT.

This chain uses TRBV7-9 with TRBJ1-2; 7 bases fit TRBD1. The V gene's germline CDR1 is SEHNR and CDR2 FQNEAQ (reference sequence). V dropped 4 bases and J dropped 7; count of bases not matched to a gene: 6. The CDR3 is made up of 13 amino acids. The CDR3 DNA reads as TGTGCCAGCAGCTCAACAGGGGACTCTGGCTACACCTTC. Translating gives CASSSTGDSGYTF. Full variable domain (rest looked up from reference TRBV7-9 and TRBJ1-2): DTGVSQNPRHKITKRGQNVTFRCDPISEHNRLYWYRQTLGQGPEFLTYFQNEAQLEKSRLLSDRFSAERPKGSFSTLEIQRTEQGDSAMYLCASSSTGDSGYTFGSGTRLTVV.

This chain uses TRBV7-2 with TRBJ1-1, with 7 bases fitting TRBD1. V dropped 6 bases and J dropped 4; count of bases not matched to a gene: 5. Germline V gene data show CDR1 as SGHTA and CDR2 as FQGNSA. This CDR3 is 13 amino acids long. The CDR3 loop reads CASRRTGGTEAFF. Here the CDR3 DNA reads TGTGCCAGCAGAAGGACAGGTGGCACTGAAGCTTTCTTT.

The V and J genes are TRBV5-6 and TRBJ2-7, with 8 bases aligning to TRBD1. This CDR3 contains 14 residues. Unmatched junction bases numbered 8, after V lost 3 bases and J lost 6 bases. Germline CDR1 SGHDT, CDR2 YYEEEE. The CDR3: CASSSGDRSSEQYF. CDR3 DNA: TGTGCCAGCAGCTCCGGGGACAGGTCGAGCGAGCAGTACTTC.

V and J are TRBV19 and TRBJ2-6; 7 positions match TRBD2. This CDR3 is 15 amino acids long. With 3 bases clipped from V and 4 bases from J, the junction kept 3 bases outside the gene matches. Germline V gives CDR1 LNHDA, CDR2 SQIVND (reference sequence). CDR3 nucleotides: TGTGCCAGTAGTATGGGAGGGACCGGGGCCAACGTCCTGACTTTC. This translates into CASSMGGTGANVLTF.

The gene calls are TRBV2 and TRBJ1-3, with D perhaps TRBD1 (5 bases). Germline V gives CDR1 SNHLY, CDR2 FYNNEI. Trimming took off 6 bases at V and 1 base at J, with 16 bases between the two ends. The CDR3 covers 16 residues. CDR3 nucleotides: TGTGCCAGCAGCACCAACGGTGGGACGTCTGGAAACACCATATATTTT. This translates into CASSTNGGTSGNTIYF.

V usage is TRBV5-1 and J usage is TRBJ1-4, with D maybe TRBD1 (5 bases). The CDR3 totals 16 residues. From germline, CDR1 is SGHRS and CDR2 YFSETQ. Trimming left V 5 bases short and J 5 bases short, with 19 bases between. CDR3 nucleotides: TGCGCCAGCAGGACGATAGGAAGGGGACGAAATGAAAAACTGTTTTTT. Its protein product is CASRTIGRGRNEKLFF.

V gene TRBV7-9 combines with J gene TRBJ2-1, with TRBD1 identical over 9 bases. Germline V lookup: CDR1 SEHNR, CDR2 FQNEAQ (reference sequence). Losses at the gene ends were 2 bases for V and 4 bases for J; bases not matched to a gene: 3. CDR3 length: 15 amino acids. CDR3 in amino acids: CASSLFGTGYNEQFF. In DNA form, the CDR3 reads TGTGCCAGCAGCTTATTTGGGACAGGGTACAATGAGCAGTTCTTC.

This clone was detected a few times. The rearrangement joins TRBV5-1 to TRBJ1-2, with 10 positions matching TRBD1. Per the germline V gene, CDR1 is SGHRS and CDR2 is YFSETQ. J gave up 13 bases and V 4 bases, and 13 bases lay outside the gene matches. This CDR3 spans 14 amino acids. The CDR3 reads CASSPPGQGIFFTF. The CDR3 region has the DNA TGCGCCAGCAGCCCCCCGGGACAGGGGATTTTCTTCACCTTC.

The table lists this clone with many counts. CDR3 region: CASSLTGTDEKLFF. In DNA, the CDR3 is TGTGCCAGCAGCTTAACAGGGACGGACGAAAAACTGTTTTTT. The rearrangement uses TRBV11-1 and TRBJ1-4; the D gene is possibly TRBD1 (6 bases). The CDR3 spans 14 residues. Trimming removed 2 bases from V and 8 bases from J, with 12 bases in between. Germline CDR1 reads SGHAT; CDR2 reads FQDESV (reference sequence).

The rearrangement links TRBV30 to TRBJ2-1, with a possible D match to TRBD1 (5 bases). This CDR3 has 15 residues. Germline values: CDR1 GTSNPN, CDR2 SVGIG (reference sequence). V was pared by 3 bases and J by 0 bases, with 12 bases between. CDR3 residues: CAWRPRGASYNEQFF. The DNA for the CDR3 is TGTGCCTGGAGACCTAGGGGTGCCTCCTACAATGAGCAGTTCTTC.

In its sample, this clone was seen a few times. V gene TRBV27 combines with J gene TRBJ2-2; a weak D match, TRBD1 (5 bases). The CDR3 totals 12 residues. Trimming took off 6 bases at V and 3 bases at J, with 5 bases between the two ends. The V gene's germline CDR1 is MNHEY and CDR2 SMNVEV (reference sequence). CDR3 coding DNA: TGTGCCAGCAGGGGGCACACCGGGGAGCTGTTTTTT. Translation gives CASRGHTGELFF.

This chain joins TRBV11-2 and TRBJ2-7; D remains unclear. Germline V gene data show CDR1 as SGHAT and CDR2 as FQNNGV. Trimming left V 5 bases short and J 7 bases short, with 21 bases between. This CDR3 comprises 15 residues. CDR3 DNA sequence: TGTGCCAGCAGCCCATCGACCCTCCAAAGGCGAGAGCAGTACTTC. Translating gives CASSPSTLQRREQYF.

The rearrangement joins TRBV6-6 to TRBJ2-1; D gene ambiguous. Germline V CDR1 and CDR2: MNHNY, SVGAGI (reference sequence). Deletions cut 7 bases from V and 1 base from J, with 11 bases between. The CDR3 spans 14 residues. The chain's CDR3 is CASIEIGSYNEQFF. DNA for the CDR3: TGTGCCAGCATTGAAATCGGATCCTACAATGAGCAGTTCTTC.